In its sample, the clone carrying this T cell receptor (beta chain) was seen once. Libraries were prepared by immunoSEQ multiplex PCR; TCRdb keeps only in-frame clonotypes and omits some of them. The data show hundreds of thousands of clones, with approximately 79% seen just once and around 1.6% held by the top ten. CDR1 SGHRS and CDR2 YFSETQ come from the germline V gene. This CDR3 has 15 residues. The ends were cut back, 5 bases at V and 4 bases at J, with 18 bases in the middle. These data originate in a study of shared clonotypes between healthy human individuals. Across the study: Researchers assigned three CD4 naive, three CD4 memory, two CD8 naive and one CD8 memory plate to each donor.

This receptor was taken from a woman aged 25-40 years in good health. The chain is built from TRBV5-1 and TRBJ1-2, with D possibly being TRBD1 (5 bases). The sample taken for sequencing was memory CD4+ T cells sorted from blood. Subset: CD45RA-negative fraction. The DNA for the CDR3 is TGCGCCAGCAGACAGGAGAAAGTTGGCTCCTATGGCTACACCTTC. Translation gives CASRQEKVGSYGYTF. Combining the CDR3 with reference TRBV5-1 and TRBJ1-2 gives the whole variable domain KAGVTQTPRYLIKTRGQQVTLSCSPISGHRSVSWYQQTPGQGLQFLFEYFSETQRNKGNFPGRFSGRQFSNSRSEMNVSTLELGDSALYLCASRQEKVGSYGYTFGSGTRLTVV.